The rows below give T cell receptor beta chains drawn from one sample of a study of blood T cell repertoires in COVID-19. Profiling relied on immunoSEQ multiplex PCR, and the TCRdb table lists in-frame clones only, not all of them. The sample has around 160,000 clones, 84% seen once. Material for sequencing was peripheral blood. These receptors came from a human donor in a cohort sampled during active COVID-19. The CDR3 runs from the conserved cysteine through the conserved F or W. A D gene is named only where the DNA matches it firmly. Clone sizes are given selectively: once, few, many, or a class where the clone is expanded.

CDR3nt,CDR3aa,j_gene,abundance,v_gene,d_gene
TGCGCCAGCAGCGCGGGGGGCCGTATGTATGAGCAGTTCTTC,CASSAGGRMYEQFF,TRBJ2-1,NA,TRBV5-1,TRBD2
TGTGCCAGCAGTCCGGACAGGGGGCCCCCCTACGAGCAGTACTTC,CASSPDRGPPYEQYF,TRBJ2-7,NA,TRBV2,TRBD1
TGTGCCAGCTCACCAGATCCAGTCAATCAGCCCCAGCATTTT,CASSPDPVNQPQHF,TRBJ1-5,once,TRBV18,NA
TGCGCCAGCAGCCAAGTTACTGGCTACAATGAGCAGTTCTTC,CASSQVTGYNEQFF,TRBJ2-1,once,TRBV4-3,NA
TGTGCCAGCAGGTACACGGCAGGAAAACTGTTTTTT,CASRYTAGKLFF,TRBJ1-4,NA,TRBV7-2,NA
TGTGCCAGCAGTTTCTTGAACACTGAAGCTTTCTTT,CASSFLNTEAFF,TRBJ1-1,NA,TRBV12-3/TRBV12-4,NA
TGCGCCAGCAGCTGGGGACAGGGGGCCTATGAGCAGTTCTTC,CASSWGQGAYEQFF,TRBJ2-1,NA,TRBV5-1,TRBD1
TGCGCCAGCAGCTTGGACACTAACTATGGCTACACCTTC,CASSLDTNYGYTF,TRBJ1-2,NA,TRBV5-1,NA
TGTGCCAGCACTTCCGTGGCCTCCTACGAGCAGTACTTC,CASTSVASYEQYF,TRBJ2-7,NA,TRBV12-3/TRBV12-4,NA
TGTGCCACTTTCCCCGGGGCCAACGTCCTGACTTTC,CATFPGANVLTF,TRBJ2-6,NA,TRBV12-3/TRBV12-4,NA
TGTGCTAGCAGCTTAGGCGGGACGGTTAGCTTT,CASSLGGTVSF,TRBJ1-1,NA,TRBV7-7,NA
TGTGCTGTGGAGTCCAGGGTAGACTATGGCTACACCTTC,CAVESRVDYGYTF,TRBJ1-2,NA,TRBV30,NA
TGCGCCAGCAGCCAAGATATTGGCAGGACGAACACCGGGGAGCTGTTTTTT,CASSQDIGRTNTGELFF,TRBJ2-2,many,TRBV4-3,NA
TGCGCCAGCAGCCACGACAGGGGAGGGACTCGTCAGCCCCAGCATTTT,CASSHDRGGTRQPQHF,TRBJ1-5,NA,TRBV4-1,TRBD1
TGTGCCAGCAAGGGACAATTATACAATGAGCAGTTCTTC,CASKGQLYNEQFF,TRBJ2-1,NA,TRBV4-2,NA
TGTGCCAGCAGTTCCCAGGGGCAGGGTCTAGTTAGAGTGTTTTTT,CASSSQGQGLVRVFF,TRBJ2-2,NA,TRBV27,NA
TGTGCCAGCAGTTACTCGGAGCGGGGGGTAAATGTTTTC,CASSYSERGVNVF,TRBJ2-4,NA,TRBV6-6,TRBD2
TGTGCCAGCAGCTTGGTCGACAGGACGTACTATGGCTACACCTTC,CASSLVDRTYYGYTF,TRBJ1-2,NA,TRBV5-6,NA
TGTGCCAGCGCCTCCGCTAGCGGGGGGGGAAGCACAGATACGCAGTATTTT,CASASASGGGSTDTQYF,TRBJ2-3,NA,TRBV28,TRBD2
TGTGCCTGGAGTGGAGGACAGGGAATCTCCTACGAGCAGTACTTC,CAWSGGQGISYEQYF,TRBJ2-7,NA,TRBV30,TRBD1
TGCGCCAGCAGCCCTGGGGGGAGCTCCTACAATGAGCAGTTCTTC,CASSPGGSSYNEQFF,TRBJ2-1,NA,TRBV5-1,NA
TGTGCCAGCAGCTGGGGACTAGCGGGGGGAACAGATACGCAGTATTTT,CASSWGLAGGTDTQYF,TRBJ2-3,NA,TRBV7-8,TRBD2
TGCGCCAGCAGCGCGGGACAGGGTTTAGACTACACCTTC,CASSAGQGLDYTF,TRBJ1-2,NA,TRBV5-1,TRBD1
TGTGCCAGCAGCCCCGACGCCGACACCATCTCTGGAAACACCATATATTTT,CASSPDADTISGNTIYF,TRBJ1-3,once,TRBV9,NA
TGTGCCAGCAGTTTAGCGTCAGGGGACCAGCCCCAGCATTTT,CASSLASGDQPQHF,TRBJ1-5,NA,TRBV27,NA
TGTGCCAGCAGTTTGGGACAGGCACATGAGCAGTTCTTC,CASSLGQAHEQFF,TRBJ2-1,NA,TRBV28,TRBD1
TGTGCCAGCACCAGGGACAGCTACGAGCAGTACTTC,CASTRDSYEQYF,TRBJ2-7,NA,TRBV2,TRBD1
TGTGCCAGCAGCCTACAGGGGGATCAGCCCCAGCATTTT,CASSLQGDQPQHF,TRBJ1-5,once,TRBV7-2,TRBD1
TGTGCCAGCAGCCGGACAGGGGACTATGGCTACACCTTC,CASSRTGDYGYTF,TRBJ1-2,NA,TRBV7-2,TRBD1
TGTGCCAGCTCACCAGCGGTGGGTGGCAATCAGCCCCAGCATTTT,CASSPAVGGNQPQHF,TRBJ1-5,NA,TRBV18,NA
TGTGCCAGCAGCTGGGACAGGGACACCGGGGAGCTGTTTTTT,CASSWDRDTGELFF,TRBJ2-2,once,TRBV7-3,TRBD1
TGCAGCGGCGGGGGGGACTCCTACAATGAGCAGTTCTTC,CSGGGDSYNEQFF,TRBJ2-1,NA,TRBV29-1,TRBD2
TGTGCCAGCAGCTTGGCGGGGCGGGGGTCTGCCTTGCGGGAGCAGTTCTTC,CASSLAGRGSALREQFF,TRBJ2-1,NA,TRBV5-5,TRBD2
TGTGCCAGCTCAAAACAGGAAAACACCGGGGAGCTGTTTTTT,CASSKQENTGELFF,TRBJ2-2,few,TRBV18,NA
TGTGCCAGCAGCTTAGCCAACCGGGGGGCCCGCACAGATACGCAGTATTTT,CASSLANRGARTDTQYF,TRBJ2-3,NA,TRBV7-6,NA
TGTGCCAGCAGTTACTCTTACTCGGACAGGGTTGCTGGCTACACCTTC,CASSYSYSDRVAGYTF,TRBJ1-2,NA,TRBV6-5,TRBD1
TGTGCCAGCACAAGGGACAGAGCTAACTATGGCTACACCTTC,CASTRDRANYGYTF,TRBJ1-2,NA,TRBV6-5,TRBD1
TGTGCTAGTGCCGGGGAGGGACTAGCCCGAGAGACCCAGTACTTC,CASAGEGLARETQYF,TRBJ2-5,NA,TRBV12-5,TRBD2
TGCGCCAGCAGCCAAGCTTTCACGGACAGGGGCCCCTACAATGAGCAGTTCTTC,CASSQAFTDRGPYNEQFF,TRBJ2-1,NA,TRBV4-1,TRBD1
TGTGCCAGCAGAGGTGACAGGCGTTTCTCCTACGAGCAGTACTTC,CASRGDRRFSYEQYF,TRBJ2-7,NA,TRBV28,NA
TGTGCCAGCAGCCGGACTAGCGGGGGGGTGAACACCGGGGAGCTGTTTTTT,CASSRTSGGVNTGELFF,TRBJ2-2,NA,TRBV7-2,TRBD2
TGTGCCAGTAGTGTCAATCCCAGGGGGCCACAACGTGGCTACACCTTC,CASSVNPRGPQRGYTF,TRBJ1-2,NA,TRBV19,TRBD1
TGTGCCAGCAGCTCAACCGGGACACTTGCGGAGACCCAGTACTTC,CASSSTGTLAETQYF,TRBJ2-5,NA,TRBV6-5,NA
TGTGCCAGCAGCTTAGGAGAGGCCAGATCACCCCTCCACTTT,CASSLGEARSPLHF,TRBJ1-6,NA,TRBV7-8,NA
TGTGCCAGTAAGACCCCGGGGTCCACTGAAGCTTTCTTT,CASKTPGSTEAFF,TRBJ1-1,NA,TRBV7-2,NA
TGTGCCAGCAGTCCACTTGGACAGGTGGGCCGTGAAGCTTTCTTT,CASSPLGQVGREAFF,TRBJ1-1,NA,TRBV27,TRBD1
TGCGCCAGCAGCTTTGGGACAGGGGCTTCTGGAAACACCATATATTTT,CASSFGTGASGNTIYF,TRBJ1-3,NA,TRBV5-1,TRBD1
TGTGCCAGCAGCCCCGACAGGGTTAGCCACGAGCAGTACTTC,CASSPDRVSHEQYF,TRBJ2-7,NA,TRBV6-5,TRBD1
TGTGCCAGCAGTGATGTGAGGGATGAGCAGTTCTTC,CASSDVRDEQFF,TRBJ2-1,NA,TRBV6-1,NA
TGTGCCAGCAGTTATCTAGCGGGGGGCCCGGGTGAGCAGTTCTTC,CASSYLAGGPGEQFF,TRBJ2-1,once,TRBV6-5,TRBD2
TGTGCCAGTAGTCACCTGGAGGGGGCAGGCGAGACCCAGTACTTC,CASSHLEGAGETQYF,TRBJ2-5,NA,TRBV19,NA
TGTGCCAGCAGTACCTTCAGTACCAGGACAGGGACCGACTCCTACGAGCAGTACTTC,CASSTFSTRTGTDSYEQYF,TRBJ2-7,once,TRBV28,TRBD1
TGTGCCAGTAGTATAATCGGCGGGCTCTATGGCTACACCTTC,CASSIIGGLYGYTF,TRBJ1-2,NA,TRBV19,NA